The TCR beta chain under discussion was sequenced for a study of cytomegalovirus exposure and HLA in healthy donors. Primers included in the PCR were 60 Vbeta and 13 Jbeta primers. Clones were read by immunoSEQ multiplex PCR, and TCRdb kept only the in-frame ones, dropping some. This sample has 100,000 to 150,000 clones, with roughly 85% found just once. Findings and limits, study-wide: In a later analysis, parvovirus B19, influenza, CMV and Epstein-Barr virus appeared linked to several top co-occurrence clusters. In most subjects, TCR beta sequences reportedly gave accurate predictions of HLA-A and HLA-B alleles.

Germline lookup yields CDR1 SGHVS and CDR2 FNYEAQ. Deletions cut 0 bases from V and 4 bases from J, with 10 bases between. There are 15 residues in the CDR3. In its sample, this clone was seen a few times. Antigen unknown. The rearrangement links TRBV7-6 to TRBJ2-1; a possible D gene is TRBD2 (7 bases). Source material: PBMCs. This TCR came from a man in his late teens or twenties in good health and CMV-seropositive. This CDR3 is CASSLAGGHYNEQFF. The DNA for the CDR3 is TGTGCCAGCAGCTTAGCGGGGGGGCATTACAATGAGCAGTTCTTC.